Following are 27 T cell receptor beta chains from one sample sequenced in a study of blood T cell repertoires in COVID-19. Produced via immunoSEQ multiplex PCR; TCRdb's table is partial and in-frame only. Of 150,000 to 200,000 clones in the sample, about 81% are singletons; the top ten hold roughly 12%. Sequencing was performed on peripheral blood. The receptors derive from an elderly woman with COVID-19, enrolled during active disease.

This rearrangement joins TRBV5-5 to TRBJ2-7; TRBD2 is a possible D gene (5 bases). V lost 6 bases and J lost 2, with 15 bases in between. The V gene's germline CDR1 is SGHKS and CDR2 YYEKEE (reference sequence). The CDR3 loop spans 14 amino acids. CDR3 nucleotide sequence: TGTGCCAGCATTCGGTCCATGACTACCTACGAGCAGTACTTC. Protein: CASIRSMTTYEQYF. The variable domain in full, with the rest retrieved from reference TRBV5-5 and TRBJ2-7, is DAGVTQSPTHLIKTRGQQVTLRCSPISGHKSVSWYQQVLGQGPQFIFQYYEKEERGRGNFPDRFSARQFPNYSSELNVNALLLGDSALYLCASIRSMTTYEQYFGPGTRLTVT.

The chain recombines TRBV19 with TRBJ2-1, with 14 bases matching TRBD2. This CDR3 is built from 16 residues. The V gene end was trimmed by 5 bases and the J gene end by 6 bases; junction bases not matched to a gene: 6. Looked up from germline, CDR1 is LNHDA and CDR2 is SQIVND (reference sequence). The CDR3 protein is CASSETSGGAFNEQFF. The CDR3 nucleotides read TGTGCCAGTAGTGAGACTAGCGGGGGGGCCTTCAATGAGCAGTTCTTC.

The genes are TRBV7-2 and TRBJ1-2, with 9 bases that match TRBD1. CDR1 SGHTA and CDR2 FQGNSA come from the germline V gene. The CDR3 spans 16 residues. The trim removed 5 bases at V and 4 bases at J, leaving 11 bases unmatched. DNA for the CDR3: TGTGCCAGCAGCCCCCGAGGGGGACAGGGAGGCTATGGCTACACCTTC. Translated, it gives CASSPRGGQGGYGYTF.

This clone was seen a single time. The chain links TRBV10-3 to TRBJ2-3, with 15 bases fitting TRBD2. The CDR3 is made up of 17 amino acids. In germline, CDR1 is ENHRY, CDR2 SYGVKD. Trimming at V came to 3 bases and at J to 5 bases, leaving 6 bases not matched to a gene. In DNA, the CDR3 is TGTGCCATCAGTGAAGGAGGACTAGCGGGAGGGGGAGATACGCAGTATTTT. It is translated as CAISEGGLAGGGDTQYF.

This rearrangement joins TRBV6-5 to TRBJ2-7, with 8 bases fitting TRBD1. The CDR3 sequence is 15 residues long. Germline values: CDR1 MNHEY, CDR2 SVGAGI. V lost 4 bases, J lost 2 bases, and 7 bases stayed unmatched. The CDR3 nucleotides read TGTGCCAGCAGTTTCGGACAGGGTAAGGCCTACGAGCAGTACTTC. The encoded protein is CASSFGQGKAYEQYF.

This clone has just one count. V gene TRBV28 combines with J gene TRBJ1-6; 7 nucleotides agree with TRBD1. J gave up 4 bases and V 4 bases, and 7 bases lay outside the gene matches. CDR3 length: 16 amino acids. CDR1 and CDR2 (germline): MDHEN, SYDVKM. CDR3: CASSSTGRGYNSPLHF. The CDR3 nucleotides read TGTGCCAGCAGTTCGACAGGGCGAGGGTATAATTCACCCCTCCACTTT.

The chain is built from TRBV10-3 and TRBJ2-7; weak D call: TRBD2 (5 bases). Germline CDR1 is ENHRY and CDR2 is SYGVKD. This CDR3 region has 16 residues. With 5 bases removed from V and 1 base from J, the gap between germline ends came to 18 bases. CDR3 sequence: CAISTPPGLRSYEQYF. CDR3 sequence (DNA): TGTGCCATCAGTACACCTCCCGGACTCCGTTCCTACGAGCAGTACTTC.

This clone was recorded only once. V gene TRBV4-1 combines with J gene TRBJ2-7, with D tentatively TRBD2 (6 bases). Germline CDR1 and CDR2: MGHRA and YSYEKL. V gave up 3 bases and J gave up 0 bases, with 12 bases separating them. The CDR3 length is 15 residues. In nucleotides, the CDR3 is TGCGCCAGCAGCCACGGGCGGGGTCACTCCTACGAGCAGTACTTC. It translates to CASSHGRGHSYEQYF.

The CDR3 loop is CASSLVGQGTEAFF. In nucleotides, the CDR3 is TGTGCCAGCAGCTTAGTAGGACAGGGCACTGAAGCTTTCTTT. This sequence joins TRBV7-9 and TRBJ1-1; 8 bases are shared with TRBD1. Germline CDR1 reads SEHNR; CDR2 reads FQNEAQ (reference sequence). The junction had 2 bases not matched to a gene; V was cut back by 1 base and J by 4 bases. The CDR3 has 14 amino acids.

The rearrangement uses TRBV5-5 and TRBJ2-3; 7 bases are shared with TRBD1. The germline V gene encodes CDR1 SGHKS and CDR2 YYEKEE (reference sequence). The CDR3 totals 14 residues. Trimming at V came to 3 bases and at J to 4 bases, leaving 5 bases not matched to a gene. In nucleotides, the CDR3 is TGTGCCAGCAGCTCGGGACAGTCCGCAGATACGCAGTATTTT. Translating it yields CASSSGQSADTQYF. Filled out from reference TRBV5-5 and TRBJ2-3, the complete variable domain reads DAGVTQSPTHLIKTRGQQVTLRCSPISGHKSVSWYQQVLGQGPQFIFQYYEKEERGRGNFPDRFSARQFPNYSSELNVNALLLGDSALYLCASSSGQSADTQYFGPGTRLTVL.

This CDR3 reads CASSVEGEGTGELFF. The CDR3 coding sequence is TGTGCCAGCAGCGTAGAGGGAGAGGGCACCGGGGAGCTGTTTTTT. The chain recombines TRBV9 with TRBJ2-2; perhaps TRBD2 as D (5 bases). Germline loops: CDR1 SGDLS, CDR2 YYNGEE. CDR3 size: 15 residues. V lost 0 bases to trimming and J lost 4 bases, with 10 bases between them.

The chain uses TRBV6-5 and TRBJ1-1, with D possibly TRBD1 on 6 matching bases. This CDR3 has 13 amino acids. Trimming left V 7 bases short and J 5 bases short, with 14 bases between. CDR1 MNHEY and CDR2 SVGAGI come from the germline V gene. The CDR3 nucleotides read TGTGCCAGCAATTGGGGGCTGTCGACTGAAGCTTTCTTT. Translated: CASNWGLSTEAFF.

The chain links TRBV15 to TRBJ2-5; 9 positions match TRBD1. Germline assignment: CDR1 LNHNV and CDR2 YYDKDF (reference sequence). The trim removed 3 bases at V and 1 base at J, leaving 0 bases unmatched. The CDR3 runs 14 residues. The CDR3 nucleotides are TGTGCCACCAGCAGGGGACAGGGCCAAGAGACCCAGTACTTC. Encoded protein: CATSRGQGQETQYF.

This chain joins TRBV20-1 and TRBJ1-5; unclear D gene. The CDR3 covers 15 residues. Trimming pared 3 bases from V and 5 bases from J, leaving 17 bases between. The V gene's germline CDR1 is DFQATT and CDR2 SNEGSKA (reference sequence). DNA of the CDR3: TGCAGTGCTAGTCTCCTGGGAGGACCCGATCAGCCCCAGCATTTT. This translates into CSASLLGGPDQPQHF.

The chain uses TRBV5-1 and TRBJ2-3, with TRBD2 identical over 8 bases. Germline V gene lookup returns CDR1 SGHRS and CDR2 YFSETQ. V lost 6 bases, J lost 4 bases, and 10 bases stayed unmatched. The CDR3 covers 15 residues. The CDR3 spells CASNLNGRGPDTQYF. The CDR3 nucleotides are TGCGCCAGCAACCTTAACGGGAGGGGACCAGATACGCAGTATTTT. Drawing the rest from reference TRBV5-1 and TRBJ2-3, the complete variable domain is KAGVTQTPRYLIKTRGQQVTLSCSPISGHRSVSWYQQTPGQGLQFLFEYFSETQRNKGNFPGRFSGRQFSNSRSEMNVSTLELGDSALYLCASNLNGRGPDTQYFGPGTRLTVL.

V usage is TRBV18 and J usage is TRBJ1-5; TRBD1 might be the D (6 bases). The CDR3 is 14 amino acids. Germline CDR1 is KGHSH and CDR2 is LQKENI. V was pared by 2 bases and J by 6 bases, with 11 bases between. CDR3 coding DNA: TGTGCCAGCTCACCAACGGGGGGCGGTCAGCCCCAGCATTTT. Translated, it gives CASSPTGGGQPQHF.

The genes are TRBV27 and TRBJ2-1, with 11 bases identical to TRBD2. CDR1 is MNHEY and CDR2 is SMNVEV in the germline V gene (reference sequence). Unmatched junction bases numbered 3, after V lost 2 bases and J lost 3 bases. The CDR3 is 16 amino acids. This CDR3 is CASSLIGTSGYNEQFF. The CDR3 DNA reads TGTGCCAGCAGTTTAATCGGGACTAGCGGCTACAATGAGCAGTTCTTC.

The chain carries TRBV19 and TRBJ2-5; TRBD1 aligns across 8 bases. The CDR3 is made up of 15 amino acids. The J segment lost 3 bases and the V segment lost 4 bases, leaving 7 bases of the junction unmatched. CDR1 LNHDA and CDR2 SQIVND come from the germline V gene (reference sequence). The CDR3 loop is CASSTTPGQEETQYF. CDR3 nucleotide sequence: TGTGCCAGTAGTACTACACCGGGACAGGAAGAGACCCAGTACTTC.

This clone has only a few counts. The chain combines TRBV15 with TRBJ1-4; no reliable D call. The CDR3 spans 15 residues. Trimming cost V 0 bases and J 8 bases, with 13 bases left between them. Germline V lookup: CDR1 LNHNV, CDR2 YYDKDF (reference sequence). CDR3 in DNA: TGTGCCACCAGCAGAGAAGGAGGAGAGTGGGAAAAACTGTTTTTT. It is translated as CATSREGGEWEKLFF.

The gene calls are TRBV4-1 and TRBJ2-2; TRBD2 matches 9 bases. Germline V gene data show CDR1 as MGHRA and CDR2 as YSYEKL. This CDR3 comprises 16 residues. Unmatched junction bases numbered 6, after V lost 0 bases and J lost 7 bases. The CDR3 region is CASSQEGGRAVGELFF. The CDR3 nucleotides are TGCGCCAGCAGCCAAGAGGGCGGGAGGGCAGTCGGGGAGCTGTTTTTT.

This clone was seen a few times. The rearrangement joins TRBV28 to TRBJ2-1, with D possibly being TRBD2 (5 bases). The CDR3 extends over 16 amino acids. Germline-derived CDR1 and CDR2 are MDHEN and SYDVKM. The ends were cut back, 2 bases at V and 5 bases at J, with 16 bases in the middle. CDR3 coding DNA: TGTGCCAGCAGTTTAATAATTTGGGTGGGAGACAATGAGCAGTTCTTC. As protein: CASSLIIWVGDNEQFF.

The chain is built from TRBV3-1 (or the pseudogene TRBV3-2) and TRBJ2-1; 11 bases are a match to TRBD2. V gave up 4 bases and J gave up 10 bases; unmatched junction bases: 15. Germline CDR1 is LGHDT and CDR2 is YNNKEL (reference sequence). The CDR3 has 17 residues. CDR3 coding DNA: TGTGCCAGCAGCCCCCGTACCCGAACTAGCGGGAGAGAGGAGCAGTTCTTC. This codes for CASSPRTRTSGREEQFF.

The chain carries TRBV11-3 and TRBJ2-5, with 7 bases aligning to TRBD1. With V trimmed by 5 bases and J by 1 base, 10 bases remained unmatched. Per the germline V gene, CDR1 is SGHNT and CDR2 is YENEEA. This CDR3 has 16 amino acids. CDR3 nucleotide sequence: TGTGCCAGCAGCCTAGGGACAGCCTATCGCCAAGAGACCCAGTACTTC. Protein: CASSLGTAYRQETQYF.

The genes are TRBV27 and TRBJ1-6; D is unclear. CDR1 is MNHEY, CDR2 SMNVEV, per germline (reference sequence). The CDR3 spans 11 residues. V lost 7 bases and J 13 bases, leaving 11 bases between the germline ends. The chain's CDR3 is CASTGSAPLHF. The CDR3 nucleotides read TGTGCCAGCACGGGGTCTGCGCCCCTCCACTTT.

The J gene is TRBJ2-7, the V gene TRBV6-5; possibly TRBD1 for D (6 bases). The germline CDR1 and CDR2 sequences are MNHEY and SVGAGI. V was cut by 8 bases and J by 0 bases, with 8 bases left in between. This CDR3 region has 12 residues. The CDR3 bases are TGTGCCAGCGGGGGCCACTCCTACGAGCAGTACTTC. Its protein is CASGGHSYEQYF.

The chain links TRBV9 to TRBJ1-2, with TRBD1 matching over 8 bases. CDR3 length: 15 residues. Germline lookup yields CDR1 SGDLS and CDR2 YYNGEE. The ends lost 6 bases at V and 3 bases at J; junction bases unmatched: 10. Here the CDR3 reads CASNDGGTGYYGYTF. The CDR3 DNA follows: TGTGCCAGCAACGACGGAGGGACAGGATACTATGGCTACACCTTC. The full variable domain, with the rest looked up from reference TRBV9 and TRBJ1-2, is DSGVTQTPKHLITATGQRVTLRCSPRSGDLSVYWYQQSLDQGLQFLIQYYNGEERAKGNILERFSAQQFPDLHSELNLSSLELGDSALYFCASNDGGTGYYGYTFGSGTRLTVV.

This clone was detected a few times. The sample holds other DNA sequences that translate to the same CDR3. This chain connects TRBV5-1 to TRBJ2-7; D is perhaps TRBD1 (6 bases). Germline CDR1 reads SGHRS; CDR2 reads YFSETQ. V was shortened by 4 bases and J by 2 bases, with 13 bases between the two germline ends. The CDR3 is made up of 14 amino acids. CDR3 loop: CASSLAGTPYEQYF. The CDR3 DNA follows: TGCGCCAGCAGCCTGGCCGGGACACCCTACGAGCAGTACTTC.